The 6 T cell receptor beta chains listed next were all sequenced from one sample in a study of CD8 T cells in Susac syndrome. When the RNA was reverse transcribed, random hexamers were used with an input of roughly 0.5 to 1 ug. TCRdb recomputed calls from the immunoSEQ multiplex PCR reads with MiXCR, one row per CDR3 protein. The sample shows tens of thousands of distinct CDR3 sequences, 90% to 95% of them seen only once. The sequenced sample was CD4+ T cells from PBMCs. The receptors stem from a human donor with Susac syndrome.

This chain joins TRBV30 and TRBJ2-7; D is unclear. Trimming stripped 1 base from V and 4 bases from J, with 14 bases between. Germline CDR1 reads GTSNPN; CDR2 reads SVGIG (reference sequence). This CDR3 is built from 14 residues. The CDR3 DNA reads TGTGCCTGGAGTGCTGGCGGATTCGGATACGAGCAGTACTTC. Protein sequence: CAWSAGGFGYEQYF. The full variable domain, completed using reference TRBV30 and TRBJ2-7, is SQTIHQWPATLVQPVGSPLSLECTVEGTSNPNLYWYRQAAGRGLQLLFYSVGIGQISSEVPQNLSASRPQDRQFILSSKKLLLSDSGFYLCAWSAGGFGYEQYFGPGTRLTVT.

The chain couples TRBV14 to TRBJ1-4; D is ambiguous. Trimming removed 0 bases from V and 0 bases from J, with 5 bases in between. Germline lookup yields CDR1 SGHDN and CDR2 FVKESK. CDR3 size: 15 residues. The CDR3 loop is CASSQDRATNEKLFF. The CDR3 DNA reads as TGTGCCAGCAGCCAAGATAGGGCAACTAATGAAAAACTGTTTTTT.

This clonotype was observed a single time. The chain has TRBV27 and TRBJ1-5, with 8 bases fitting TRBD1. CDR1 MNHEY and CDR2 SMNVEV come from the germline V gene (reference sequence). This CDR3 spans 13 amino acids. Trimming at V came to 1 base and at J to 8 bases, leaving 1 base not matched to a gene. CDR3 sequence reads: CASSLLTGEPQHF. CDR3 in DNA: TGTGCCAGCAGTTTATTGACAGGGGAGCCCCAGCATTTT.

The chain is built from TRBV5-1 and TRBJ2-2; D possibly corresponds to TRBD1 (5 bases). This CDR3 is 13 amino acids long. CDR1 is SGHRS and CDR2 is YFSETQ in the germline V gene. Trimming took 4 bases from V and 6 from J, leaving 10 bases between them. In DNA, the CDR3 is TGCGCCAGCAGCCTGCAGGGTCCCGGGGAGCTGTTTTTT. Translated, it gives CASSLQGPGELFF. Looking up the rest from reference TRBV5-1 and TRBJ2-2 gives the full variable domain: KAGVTQTPRYLIKTRGQQVTLSCSPISGHRSVSWYQQTPGQGLQFLFEYFSETQRNKGNFPGRFSGRQFSNSRSEMNVSTLELGDSALYLCASSLQGPGELFFGEGSRLTVL.

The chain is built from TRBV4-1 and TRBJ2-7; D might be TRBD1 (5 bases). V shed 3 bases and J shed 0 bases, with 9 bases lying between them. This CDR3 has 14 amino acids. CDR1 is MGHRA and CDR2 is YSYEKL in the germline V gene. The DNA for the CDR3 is TGCGCCAGCAGCCAGTTAGGGGTCTCCTACGAGCAGTACTTC. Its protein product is CASSQLGVSYEQYF.

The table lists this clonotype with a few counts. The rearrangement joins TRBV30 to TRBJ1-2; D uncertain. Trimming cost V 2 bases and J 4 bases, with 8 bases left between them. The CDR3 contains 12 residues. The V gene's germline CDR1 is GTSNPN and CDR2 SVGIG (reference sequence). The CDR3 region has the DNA TGTGCCTGGAGTCGGGCCACCTATGGCTACACCTTC. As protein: CAWSRATYGYTF.